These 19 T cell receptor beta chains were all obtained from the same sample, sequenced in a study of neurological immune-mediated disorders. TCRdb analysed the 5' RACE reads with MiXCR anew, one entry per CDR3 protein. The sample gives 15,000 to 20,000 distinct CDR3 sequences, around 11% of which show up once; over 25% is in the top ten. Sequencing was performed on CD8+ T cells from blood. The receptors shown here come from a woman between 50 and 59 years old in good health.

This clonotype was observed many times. The CDR3 sequence is CAIGQRSYEQYF. DNA for the CDR3: TGTGCCATCGGACAGCGATCTTACGAGCAGTACTTC. The chain couples TRBV2 to TRBJ2-7, with D possibly being TRBD1 (6 bases). V lost 10 bases to trimming and J lost 4 bases, with 14 bases between them. Germline CDR1 SNHLY, CDR2 FYNNEI. The CDR3 is made up of 12 amino acids.

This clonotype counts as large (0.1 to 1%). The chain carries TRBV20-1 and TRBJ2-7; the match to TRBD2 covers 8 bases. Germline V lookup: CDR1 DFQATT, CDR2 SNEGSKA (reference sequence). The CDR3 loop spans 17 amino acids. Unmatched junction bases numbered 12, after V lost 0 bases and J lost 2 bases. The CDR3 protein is CSARDEDSSGAAYEQYF. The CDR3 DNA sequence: TGCAGTGCTAGAGATGAGGATAGTAGCGGGGCTGCCTACGAGCAGTACTTC.

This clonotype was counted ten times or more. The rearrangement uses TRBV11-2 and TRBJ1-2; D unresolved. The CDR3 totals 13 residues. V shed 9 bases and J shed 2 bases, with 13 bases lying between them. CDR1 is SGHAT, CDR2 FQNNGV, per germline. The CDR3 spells CASTLAGNYGYTF. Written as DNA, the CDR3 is TGTGCCAGTACGCTAGCCGGAAACTATGGCTACACCTTC.

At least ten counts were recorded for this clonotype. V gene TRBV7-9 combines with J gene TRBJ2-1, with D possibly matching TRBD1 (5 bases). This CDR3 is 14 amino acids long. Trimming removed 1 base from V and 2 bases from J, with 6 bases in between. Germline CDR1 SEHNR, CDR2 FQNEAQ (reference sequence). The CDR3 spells CASSLGGPYNEQFF. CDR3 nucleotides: TGTGCCAGCAGCTTAGGGGGCCCCTACAATGAGCAGTTCTTC.

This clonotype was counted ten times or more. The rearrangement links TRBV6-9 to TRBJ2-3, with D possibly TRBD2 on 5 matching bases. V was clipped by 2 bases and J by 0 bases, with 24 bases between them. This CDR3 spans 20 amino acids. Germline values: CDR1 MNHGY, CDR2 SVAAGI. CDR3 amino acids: CASSYVTTNRERTSTDTQYF. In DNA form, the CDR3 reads TGTGCCAGCAGTTATGTAACAACTAATAGAGAGCGGACTAGCACAGATACGCAGTATTTT.

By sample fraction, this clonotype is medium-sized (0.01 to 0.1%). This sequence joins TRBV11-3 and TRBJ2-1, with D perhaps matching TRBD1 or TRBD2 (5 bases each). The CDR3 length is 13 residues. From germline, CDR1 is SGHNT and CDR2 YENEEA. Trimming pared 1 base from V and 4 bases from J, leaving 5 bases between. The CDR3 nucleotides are TGTGCCAGCAGCTTAGGGGGGTACAATGAGCAGTTCTTC. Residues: CASSLGGYNEQFF.

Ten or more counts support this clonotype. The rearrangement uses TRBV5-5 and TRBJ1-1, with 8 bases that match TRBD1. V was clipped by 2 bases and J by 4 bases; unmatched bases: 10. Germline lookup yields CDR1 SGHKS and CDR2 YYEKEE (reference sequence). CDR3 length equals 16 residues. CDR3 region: CASSFFTQGASTEAFF. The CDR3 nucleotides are TGTGCCAGCAGCTTCTTTACCCAGGGGGCAAGCACTGAAGCTTTCTTT.

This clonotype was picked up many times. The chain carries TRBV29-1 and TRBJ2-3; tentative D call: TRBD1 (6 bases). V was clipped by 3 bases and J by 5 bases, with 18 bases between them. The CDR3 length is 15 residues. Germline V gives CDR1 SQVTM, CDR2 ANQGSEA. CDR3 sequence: CSVDVSGVEEDTQYF. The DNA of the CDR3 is TGCAGCGTTGACGTATCAGGGGTGGAGGAAGATACGCAGTATTTT.

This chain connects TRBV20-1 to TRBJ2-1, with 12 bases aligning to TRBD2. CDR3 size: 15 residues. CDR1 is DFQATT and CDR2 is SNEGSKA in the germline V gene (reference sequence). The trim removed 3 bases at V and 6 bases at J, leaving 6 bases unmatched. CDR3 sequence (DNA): TGCAGTGCTAGTCTAGCGGGAGGGTTAGGCAATGAGCAGTTCTTC. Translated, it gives CSASLAGGLGNEQFF.

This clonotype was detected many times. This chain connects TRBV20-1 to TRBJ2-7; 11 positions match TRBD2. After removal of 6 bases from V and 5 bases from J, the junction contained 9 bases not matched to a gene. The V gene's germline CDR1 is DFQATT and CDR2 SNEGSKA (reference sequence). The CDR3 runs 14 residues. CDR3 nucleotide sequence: TGCAGTGCCCATAGCGGGGGGGCCCGAGACGAGCAGTACTTC. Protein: CSAHSGGARDEQYF.

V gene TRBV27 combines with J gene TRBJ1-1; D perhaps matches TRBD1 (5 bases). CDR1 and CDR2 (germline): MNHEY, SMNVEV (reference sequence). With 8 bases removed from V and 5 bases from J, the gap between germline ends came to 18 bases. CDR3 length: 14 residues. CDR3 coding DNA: TGTGCCAGCGGCTACGGGGGGTACGTAACTGAAGCTTTCTTT. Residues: CASGYGGYVTEAFF.

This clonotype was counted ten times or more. The chain's CDR3 is CASSLPRGETQYF. The CDR3 DNA reads TGTGCCAGCAGCTTACCGCGCGGGGAGACCCAGTACTTC. The rearrangement uses TRBV7-2 and TRBJ2-5; D is perhaps TRBD2 (5 bases). Germline values: CDR1 SGHTA, CDR2 FQGNSA. The germline V and J ends were trimmed by 2 bases and 5 bases, with 9 bases remaining between them. This CDR3 spans 13 amino acids. Combining the CDR3 with reference TRBV7-2 and TRBJ2-5 gives the whole variable domain GAGVSQSPSNKVTEKGKDVELRCDPISGHTALYWYRQSLGQGLEFLIYFQGNSAPDKSGLPSDRFSAERTGGSVSTLTIQRTQQEDSAVYLCASSLPRGETQYFGPGTRLLVL.

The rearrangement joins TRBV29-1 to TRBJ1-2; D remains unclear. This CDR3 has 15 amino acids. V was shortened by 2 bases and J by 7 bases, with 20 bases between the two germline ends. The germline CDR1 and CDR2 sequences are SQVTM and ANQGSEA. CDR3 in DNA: TGCAGCGTTGAATCGAGGGCTTCAATGCAGCTTGGCTACACCTTC. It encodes CSVESRASMQLGYTF.

CDR3 protein: CASSQGQGYHEQYF. CDR3 nucleotide sequence: TGTGCCAGCAGCCAGGGACAGGGGTACCACGAGCAGTACTTC. The chain couples TRBV5-5 to TRBJ2-7, with 10 positions matching TRBD1. The germline CDR1 and CDR2 sequences are SGHKS and YYEKEE (reference sequence). The CDR3 is 14 residues long. Trimming took 4 bases from V and 5 from J; bases not matched to a gene: 6.

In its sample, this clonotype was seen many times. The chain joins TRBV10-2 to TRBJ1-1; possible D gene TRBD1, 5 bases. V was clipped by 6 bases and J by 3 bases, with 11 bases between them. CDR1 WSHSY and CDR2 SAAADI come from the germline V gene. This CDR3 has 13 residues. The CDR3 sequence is CASSLGHYTEAFF. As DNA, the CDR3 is TGCGCCAGCAGCCTCGGACACTACACTGAAGCTTTCTTT.

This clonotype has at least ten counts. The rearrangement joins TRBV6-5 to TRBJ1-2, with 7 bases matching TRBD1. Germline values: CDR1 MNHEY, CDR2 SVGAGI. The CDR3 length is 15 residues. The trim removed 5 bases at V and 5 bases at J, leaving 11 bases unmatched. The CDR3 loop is CASSPMTGTAYGYTF. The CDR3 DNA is TGTGCCAGCAGTCCGATGACCGGGACAGCGTATGGCTACACCTTC.

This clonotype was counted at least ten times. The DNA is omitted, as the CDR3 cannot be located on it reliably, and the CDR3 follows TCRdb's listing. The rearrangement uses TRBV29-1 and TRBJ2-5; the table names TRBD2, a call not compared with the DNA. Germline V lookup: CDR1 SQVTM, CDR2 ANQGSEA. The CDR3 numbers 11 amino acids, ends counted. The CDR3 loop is CSVAPGTSEYF.

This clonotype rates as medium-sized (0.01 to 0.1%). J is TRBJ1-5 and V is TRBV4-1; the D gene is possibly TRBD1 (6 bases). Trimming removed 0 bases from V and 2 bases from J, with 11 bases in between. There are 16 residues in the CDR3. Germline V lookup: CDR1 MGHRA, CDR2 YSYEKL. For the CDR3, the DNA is TGCGCCAGCAGCCAAGAGGGGGGGGCTGGCAATCAGCCCCAGCATTTT. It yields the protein CASSQEGGAGNQPQHF.

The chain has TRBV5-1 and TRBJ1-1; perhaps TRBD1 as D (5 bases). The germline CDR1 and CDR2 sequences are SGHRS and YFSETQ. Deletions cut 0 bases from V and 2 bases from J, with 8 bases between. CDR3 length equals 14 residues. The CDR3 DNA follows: TGCGCCAGCAGCTTGGGTGGGGGAAACACTGAAGCTTTCTTT. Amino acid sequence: CASSLGGGNTEAFF.